Presented here are 21 T cell receptor beta chains from one specimen sequenced in a study of T cells after yellow fever vaccination. TCRdb reprocessed the 5' RACE reads via MiXCR and lists one record per CDR3 protein. The sample lists 250,000 to 350,000 distinct CDR3 sequences, about 6.9% occurring once. The sequencing used PBMCs, collected roughly 45 days after the first yellow fever vaccination. These receptors were taken from a man between 18 and 29 years old who received the YFV17D yellow fever vaccine.

The V gene is TRBV6-5, the J gene TRBJ2-1, with 12 bases lining up with TRBD2. V lost 0 bases to trimming and J lost 8 bases; unmatched junction nucleotides: 2. The CDR3 consists of 15 residues. Germline CDR1 reads MNHEY; CDR2 reads SVGAGI. CDR3 protein: CASSYSTSGGYEQFF. CDR3 DNA sequence: TGTGCCAGCAGTTACTCAACTAGCGGGGGGTATGAGCAGTTCTTC.

The chain carries TRBV5-4 and TRBJ2-3; 10 bases are a match to TRBD2. The CDR3 is made up of 17 amino acids. In germline, CDR1 is SGHNT, CDR2 YYREEE (reference sequence). The V gene end was trimmed by 4 bases and the J gene end by 3 bases; junction bases not matched to a gene: 11. The CDR3 region is CASSPAERGGGTDTQYF. CDR3 DNA: TGTGCCAGCAGCCCGGCGGAGCGGGGGGGAGGGACAGATACGCAGTATTTT. Full variable domain (missing parts from reference TRBV5-4 and TRBJ2-3): ETGVTQSPTHLIKTRGQQVTLRCSSQSGHNTVSWYQQALGQGPQFIFQYYREEENGRGNFPPRFSGLQFPNYSSELNVNALELDDSALYLCASSPAERGGGTDTQYFGPGTRLTVL.

Many counts were recorded for this clonotype. The chain combines TRBV12-3 or TRBV12-4 with TRBJ2-5; TRBD1 matches 7 bases. V trimming: 7 bases; J trimming: 5 bases; junction bases outside the gene matches: 10. The CDR3 is 14 residues long. The CDR3 nucleotides read TGTGCCAGCATGGGACAGTCTTCGGGGGAGACCCAGTACTTC. Encoded protein: CASMGQSSGETQYF.

This clonotype was found many times. The chain carries TRBV5-1 and TRBJ2-1; D unclear. The CDR3 loop spans 14 amino acids. The germline CDR1 and CDR2 sequences are SGHRS and YFSETQ. V was clipped by 3 bases and J by 5 bases, with 12 bases between them. This chain's CDR3 is CASSWAQAHNEQFF. CDR3 nucleotide sequence: TGCGCCAGCAGCTGGGCCCAAGCCCACAATGAGCAGTTCTTC.

At least ten counts were recorded for this clonotype. This chain joins TRBV5-1 and TRBJ1-1, with D perhaps matching TRBD1 (5 bases). The V and J ends lost 1 base and 3 bases respectively, with 13 bases between them. Germline values: CDR1 SGHRS, CDR2 YFSETQ. The CDR3 runs 15 residues. The DNA for the CDR3 is TGCGCCAGCAGCTTGAAGCCAGGGTGGGACACTGAAGCTTTCTTT. Amino acids: CASSLKPGWDTEAFF.

This clonotype appeared a few times. The gene calls are TRBV6-2 or TRBV6-3 and TRBJ2-1, with D possibly matching TRBD2 (6 bases). The CDR3 runs 17 residues. Germline-derived CDR1 and CDR2 are MNHEY and SVGEGT. Trimming stripped 7 bases from V and 0 bases from J, with 19 bases between. CDR3 in amino acids: CASTEFFRGSSYNEQFF. The CDR3 nucleotides read TGTGCCAGCACTGAATTCTTCCGGGGGAGCTCCTACAATGAGCAGTTCTTC.

In this sample, this clonotype turned up a few times. The V gene is TRBV7-2, the J gene TRBJ2-3; 7 positions match TRBD2. The germline gives CDR1 SGHTA, CDR2 FQGNSA. V gave up 0 bases and J gave up 2 bases; unmatched junction bases: 8. The CDR3 has 17 amino acids. The CDR3 loop reads CASSLARPGLPTDTQYF. CDR3 DNA sequence: TGTGCCAGCAGCTTAGCGCGGCCGGGACTACCCACAGATACGCAGTATTTT.

The rearrangement joins TRBV4-3 to TRBJ1-2; the D gene is possibly TRBD1 (6 bases). The germline V gene has CDR1 LGHNA and CDR2 YSLEER. Trimming shortened V by 0 bases and J by 4 bases, and 12 bases separated the two germline ends. This CDR3 spans 15 amino acids. The CDR3 here is CASSQDPQGVYGYTF. The CDR3 DNA reads TGCGCCAGCAGCCAAGACCCACAGGGTGTCTATGGCTACACCTTC.

V usage is TRBV20-1 and J usage is TRBJ2-5, with no clear D. Germline CDR1 reads DFQATT; CDR2 reads SNEGSKA (reference sequence). With 3 bases removed from V and 4 bases from J, the gap between germline ends came to 15 bases. The CDR3 runs to 14 residues. The CDR3 sequence is CSASPRFSRETQYF. The CDR3 coding sequence is TGCAGTGCTAGCCCCCGCTTTTCGAGAGAGACCCAGTACTTC.

The chain links TRBV10-3 to TRBJ1-2; 7 nucleotides line up with TRBD1. J gave up 12 bases and V 6 bases, and 16 bases lay outside the gene matches. The germline gives CDR1 ENHRY, CDR2 SYGVKD. This CDR3 spans 14 amino acids. The DNA of the CDR3 is TGTGCCATCAGAACACAGGGGAAGTTCTCTATGCACACCTTC. The encoded protein is CAIRTQGKFSMHTF.

This clonotype was detected a few times. V and J are TRBV11-1 and TRBJ2-6, with 9 nucleotides matching TRBD2. Per germline, CDR1 SGHAT and CDR2 FQDESV (reference sequence). V lost 7 bases, J lost 3 bases, and 19 bases stayed unmatched. The CDR3 spans 20 residues. This chain's CDR3 is CASTLPGAGGTFVGANVLTF. CDR3 bases: TGTGCCAGCACCCTGCCCGGGGCGGGGGGGACCTTCGTTGGGGCCAACGTCCTGACTTTC.

This clonotype was observed a handful of times. The chain uses TRBV4-1 and TRBJ2-5; D gene ambiguous. Germline CDR1 and CDR2: MGHRA and YSYEKL. The CDR3 runs 16 residues. V shed 1 base and J shed 2 bases, with 14 bases lying between them. CDR3: CASSQVMLEYQETQYF. CDR3 in DNA: TGCGCCAGCAGCCAAGTGATGTTGGAGTATCAAGAGACCCAGTACTTC.

There are many counts of this clonotype. The V gene is TRBV11-1, the J gene TRBJ2-1; D not resolved. Germline V CDR1 and CDR2: SGHAT, FQDESV (reference sequence). This CDR3 is built from 12 residues. The V gene lost 5 bases and the J gene lost 5 bases, with 7 bases spanning the gap. The CDR3 nucleotides read TGTGCCAGCAGCGGGGAACACAATGAGCAGTTCTTC. This sequence encodes CASSGEHNEQFF.

This clonotype has only a few counts. The chain carries TRBV21-1 and TRBJ2-1. TRBV21-1 is deemed a pseudogene. The CDR3 spans 15 residues. DNA of the CDR3: TGTGCCAGCAGCAAGGGGCTAGCGGCTGACAATGAGCAGTTCTTC. As protein: CASSKGLAADNEQFF.

This clonotype showed up many times. The rearrangement links TRBV12-3 or TRBV12-4 to TRBJ2-2, with TRBD1 matching over 7 bases. The CDR3 spans 16 residues. V was pared by 1 base and J by 4 bases, with 6 bases of the junction left unmatched. The CDR3 spells CASSLVHRGGTGELFF. The CDR3 DNA follows: TGTGCCAGCAGTTTAGTCCACAGGGGCGGCACCGGGGAGCTGTTTTTT.

This clonotype was picked up many times. J is TRBJ2-5 and V is TRBV3-1; no reliable D call. The V end lost 1 base, the J end lost 5 bases, and 8 bases lay between the germline ends. Germline assignment: CDR1 LGHDT and CDR2 YNNKEL (reference sequence). This CDR3 is built from 13 residues. For the CDR3, the DNA is TGTGCCAGCAGCCAAGGACCGGGCGAGACCCAGTACTTC. Its protein product is CASSQGPGETQYF.

This clonotype was seen only a few times. V gene TRBV20-1 combines with J gene TRBJ2-6, with TRBD1 as a possible D gene (5 bases). The CDR3 has 14 residues. Germline CDR1 reads DFQATT; CDR2 reads SNEGSKA (reference sequence). The V and J ends lost 5 bases and 0 bases respectively, with 8 bases between them. The CDR3 DNA follows: TGCAGTGCTGGCGACAGCTCTGGGGCCAACGTCCTGACTTTC. Its protein product is CSAGDSSGANVLTF.

This clonotype was observed a handful of times. V and J are TRBV18 and TRBJ2-5; D possibly corresponds to TRBD2 (5 bases). CDR1 and CDR2 from the germline V gene are KGHSH and LQKENI. Trimming removed 3 bases from V and 4 bases from J, with 9 bases in between. CDR3 size: 13 residues. The CDR3 region has the DNA TGTGCCAGCTCACCGAACCGGGGAGAGACCCAGTACTTC. It codes for CASSPNRGETQYF.

There are a few counts of this clonotype. The rearrangement joins TRBV5-1 to TRBJ1-6; 8 positions match TRBD1. Germline CDR1 SGHRS, CDR2 YFSETQ. The CDR3 spans 14 residues. Losses at the gene ends were 5 bases for V and 9 bases for J; bases not matched to a gene: 7. The CDR3 loop reads CASRTGQEASPLHF. The CDR3 DNA reads as TGCGCCAGCAGGACGGGACAGGAGGCTTCACCCCTCCACTTT.

This clonotype was detected only a few times. The J gene is TRBJ2-3, the V gene TRBV5-1; no reliable D call. Looked up from germline, CDR1 is SGHRS and CDR2 is YFSETQ. This CDR3 region has 14 residues. With 0 bases removed from V and 6 bases from J, the gap between germline ends came to 11 bases. Here the CDR3 DNA reads TGCGCCAGCAGCTTGGAGATCGGTGCTGATACGCAGTATTTT. It is translated as CASSLEIGADTQYF.

This clonotype came up a few times. The junction departs from the called germline gene at one end, perhaps through a read error. The V and J genes are TRBV5-4 and TRBJ2-1, with 8 positions matching TRBD1. The germline gives CDR1 SGHNT, CDR2 YYREEE (reference sequence). The CDR3 has 15 residues. CDR3: CASSLDRAKYNEQFF. CDR3 in DNA: TGTGCCAGCAGTTTGGACAGGGCTAAATACAATGAGCAGTTCTTC.